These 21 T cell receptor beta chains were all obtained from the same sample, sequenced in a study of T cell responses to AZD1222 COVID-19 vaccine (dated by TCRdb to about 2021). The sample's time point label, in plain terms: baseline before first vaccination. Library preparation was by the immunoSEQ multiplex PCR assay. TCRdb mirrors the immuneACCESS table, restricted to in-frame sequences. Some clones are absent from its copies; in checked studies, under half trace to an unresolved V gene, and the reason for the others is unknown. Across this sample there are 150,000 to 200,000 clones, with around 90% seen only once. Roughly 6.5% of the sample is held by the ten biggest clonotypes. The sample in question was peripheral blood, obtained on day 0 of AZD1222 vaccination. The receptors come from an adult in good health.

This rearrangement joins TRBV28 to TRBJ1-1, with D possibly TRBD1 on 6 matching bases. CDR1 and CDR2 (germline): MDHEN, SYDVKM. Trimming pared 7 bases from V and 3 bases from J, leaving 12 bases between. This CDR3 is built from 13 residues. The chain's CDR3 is CASNGGAYTEAFF. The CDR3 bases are TGTGCCAGCAACGGGGGCGCGTACACTGAAGCTTTCTTT.

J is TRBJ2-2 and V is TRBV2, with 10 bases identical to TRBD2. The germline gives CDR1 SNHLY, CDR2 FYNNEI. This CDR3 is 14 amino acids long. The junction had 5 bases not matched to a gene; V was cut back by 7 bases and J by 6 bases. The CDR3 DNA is TGTGCCAGCATCCTAGCGGGAGTTCCCGGGGAGCTGTTTTTT. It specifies CASILAGVPGELFF.

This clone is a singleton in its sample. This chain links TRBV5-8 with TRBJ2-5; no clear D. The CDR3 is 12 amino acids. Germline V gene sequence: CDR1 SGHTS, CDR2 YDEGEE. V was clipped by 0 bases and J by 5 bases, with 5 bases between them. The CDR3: CASSLVGETQYF. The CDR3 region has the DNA TGTGCCAGCAGCTTGGTTGGGGAGACCCAGTACTTC.

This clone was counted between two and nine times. The CDR3 protein is CASSLAALHGGEKLFF. CDR3 bases: TGCGCCAGCAGCTTGGCGGCGTTGCATGGGGGAGAAAAACTGTTTTTT. This chain links TRBV5-1 with TRBJ1-4, with a weak D call TRBD1 (5 bases). CDR3 length equals 16 residues. Between the trimmed V and J ends, which lost 0 bases and 8 bases, there was a span of 17 bases. Looked up from germline, CDR1 is SGHRS and CDR2 is YFSETQ.

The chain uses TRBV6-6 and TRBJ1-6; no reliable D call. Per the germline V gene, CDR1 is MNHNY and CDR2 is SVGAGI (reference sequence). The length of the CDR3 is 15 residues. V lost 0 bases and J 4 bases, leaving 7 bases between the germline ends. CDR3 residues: CASSYSRGYNSPLHF. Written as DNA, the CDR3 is TGTGCCAGCAGTTACTCACGGGGTTATAATTCACCCCTCCACTTT.

The CDR3 DNA is TGTGCCAGCAGTTTACCGGACAGGGGAGCTTTCTTT. It specifies CASSLPDRGAFF. The genes are TRBV28 and TRBJ1-1; 9 nucleotides match TRBD1. The CDR3 loop spans 12 amino acids. Trimming took 2 bases from V and 10 from J; bases not matched to a gene: 2. Germline lookup yields CDR1 MDHEN and CDR2 SYDVKM.

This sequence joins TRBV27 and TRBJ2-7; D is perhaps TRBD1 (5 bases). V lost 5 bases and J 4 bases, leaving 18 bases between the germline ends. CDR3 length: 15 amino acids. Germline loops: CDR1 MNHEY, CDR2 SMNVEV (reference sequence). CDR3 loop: CASSRLVGPLYEQYF. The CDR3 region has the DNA TGTGCCAGCAGTCGGCTCGTGGGGCCCCTATACGAGCAGTACTTC.

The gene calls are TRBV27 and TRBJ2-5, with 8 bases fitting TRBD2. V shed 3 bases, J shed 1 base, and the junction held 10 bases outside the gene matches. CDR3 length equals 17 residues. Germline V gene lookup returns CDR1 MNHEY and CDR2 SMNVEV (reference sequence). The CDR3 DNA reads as TGTGCCAGCAGTTTTAGAGCGGGAGTGGGCCCCCAAGAGACCCAGTACTTC. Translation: CASSFRAGVGPQETQYF.

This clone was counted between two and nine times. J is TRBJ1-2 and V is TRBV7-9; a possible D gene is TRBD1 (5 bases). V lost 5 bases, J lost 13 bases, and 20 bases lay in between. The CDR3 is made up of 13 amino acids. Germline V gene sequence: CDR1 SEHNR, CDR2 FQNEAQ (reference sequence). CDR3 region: CASSRGDSGTCTF. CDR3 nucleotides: TGTGCCAGCAGCCGGGGGGATTCGGGGACTTGCACCTTC.

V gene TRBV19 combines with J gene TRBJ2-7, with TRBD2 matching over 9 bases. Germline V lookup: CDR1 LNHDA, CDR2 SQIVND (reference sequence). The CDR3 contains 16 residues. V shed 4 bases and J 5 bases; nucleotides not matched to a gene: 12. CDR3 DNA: TGTGCCAGTAGTACTCTCTCTGCGGGAGGGCCTCACGAGCAGTACTTC. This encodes CASSTLSAGGPHEQYF.

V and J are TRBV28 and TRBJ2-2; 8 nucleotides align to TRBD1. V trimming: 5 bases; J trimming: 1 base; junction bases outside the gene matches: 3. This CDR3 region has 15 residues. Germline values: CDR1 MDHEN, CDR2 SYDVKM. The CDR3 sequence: CASSPGQVNTGELFF. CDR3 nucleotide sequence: TGTGCCAGCAGTCCGGGACAGGTGAACACCGGGGAGCTGTTTTTT.

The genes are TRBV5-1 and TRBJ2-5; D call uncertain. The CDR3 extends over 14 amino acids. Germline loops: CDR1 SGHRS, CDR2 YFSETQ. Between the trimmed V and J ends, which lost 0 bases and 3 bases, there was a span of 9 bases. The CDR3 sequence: CASSLGPYEETQYF. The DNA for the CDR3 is TGCGCCAGCAGCTTGGGGCCTTACGAAGAGACCCAGTACTTC. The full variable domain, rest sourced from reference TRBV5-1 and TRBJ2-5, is KAGVTQTPRYLIKTRGQQVTLSCSPISGHRSVSWYQQTPGQGLQFLFEYFSETQRNKGNFPGRFSGRQFSNSRSEMNVSTLELGDSALYLCASSLGPYEETQYFGPGTRLLVL.

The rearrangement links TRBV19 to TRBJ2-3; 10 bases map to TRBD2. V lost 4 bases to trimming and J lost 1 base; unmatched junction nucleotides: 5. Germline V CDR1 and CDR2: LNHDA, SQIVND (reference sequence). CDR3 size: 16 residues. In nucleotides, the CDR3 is TGTGCCAGTAGTACGCTAGCGGGAGTCGGCACAGATACGCAGTATTTT. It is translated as CASSTLAGVGTDTQYF. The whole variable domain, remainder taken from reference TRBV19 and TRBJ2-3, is DGGITQSPKYLFRKEGQNVTLSCEQNLNHDAMYWYRQDPGQGLRLIYYSQIVNDFQKGDIAEGYSVSREKKESFPLTVTSAQKNPTAFYLCASSTLAGVGTDTQYFGPGTRLTVL.

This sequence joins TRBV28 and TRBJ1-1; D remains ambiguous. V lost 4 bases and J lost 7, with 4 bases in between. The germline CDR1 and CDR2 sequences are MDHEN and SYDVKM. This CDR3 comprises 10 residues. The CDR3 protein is CASSSYEAFF. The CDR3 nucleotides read TGTGCCAGCAGTTCCTATGAAGCTTTCTTT. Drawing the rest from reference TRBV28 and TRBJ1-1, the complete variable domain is DVKVTQSSRYLVKRTGEKVFLECVQDMDHENMFWYRQDPGLGLRLIYFSYDVKMKEKGDIPEGYSVSREKKERFSLILESASTNQTSMYLCASSSYEAFFGQGTRLTVV.

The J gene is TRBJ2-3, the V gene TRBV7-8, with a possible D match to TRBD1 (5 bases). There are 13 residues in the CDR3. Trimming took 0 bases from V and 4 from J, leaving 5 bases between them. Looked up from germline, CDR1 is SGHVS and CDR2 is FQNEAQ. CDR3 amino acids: CASSLAGPDTQYF. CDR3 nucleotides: TGTGCCAGCAGCTTAGCGGGGCCAGATACGCAGTATTTT.

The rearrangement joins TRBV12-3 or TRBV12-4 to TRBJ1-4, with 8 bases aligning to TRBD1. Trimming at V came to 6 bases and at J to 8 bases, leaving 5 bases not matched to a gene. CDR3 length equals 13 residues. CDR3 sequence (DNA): TGTGCCAGCAGCCTGGGACAGGCGGAAAAACTGTTTTTT. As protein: CASSLGQAEKLFF.

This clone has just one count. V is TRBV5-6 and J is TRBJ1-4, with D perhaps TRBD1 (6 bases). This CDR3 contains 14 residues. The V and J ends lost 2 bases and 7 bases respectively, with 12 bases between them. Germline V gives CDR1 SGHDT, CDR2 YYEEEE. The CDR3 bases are TGTGCCAGCAGCTTCCTAGGGGGAAGTGAAAAACTGTTTTTT. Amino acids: CASSFLGGSEKLFF.

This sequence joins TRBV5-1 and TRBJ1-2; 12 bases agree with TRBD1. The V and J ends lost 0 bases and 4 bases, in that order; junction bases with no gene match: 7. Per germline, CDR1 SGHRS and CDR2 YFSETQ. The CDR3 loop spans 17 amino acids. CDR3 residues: CASSLAGTGGLGYGYTF. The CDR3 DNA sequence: TGCGCCAGCAGCTTGGCCGGGACAGGGGGCCTCGGCTATGGCTACACCTTC.

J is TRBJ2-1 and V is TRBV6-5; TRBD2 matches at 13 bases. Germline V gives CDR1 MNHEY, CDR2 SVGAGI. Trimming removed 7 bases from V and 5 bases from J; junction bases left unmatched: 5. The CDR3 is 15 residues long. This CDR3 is CASTQGLAGNNEQFF. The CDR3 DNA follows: TGTGCCAGCACCCAGGGACTAGCGGGGAACAATGAGCAGTTCTTC.

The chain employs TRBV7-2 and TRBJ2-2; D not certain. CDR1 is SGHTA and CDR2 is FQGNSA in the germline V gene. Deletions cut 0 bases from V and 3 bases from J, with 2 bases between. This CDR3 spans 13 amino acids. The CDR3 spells CASSLAYTGELFF. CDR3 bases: TGTGCCAGCAGCTTAGCGTACACCGGGGAGCTGTTTTTT.

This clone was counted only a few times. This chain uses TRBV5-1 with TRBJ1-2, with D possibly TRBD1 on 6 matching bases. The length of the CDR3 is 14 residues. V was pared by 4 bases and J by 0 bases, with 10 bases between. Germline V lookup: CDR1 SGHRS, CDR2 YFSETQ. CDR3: CASSRQDANYGYTF. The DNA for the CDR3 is TGCGCCAGCAGCAGACAGGACGCTAACTATGGCTACACCTTC.